The 7 T cell receptor beta chains in this list originate from one sample, sequenced in a study of blood T cell repertoires in COVID-19. Here immunoSEQ multiplex PCR was the method, and the copy in TCRdb shows in-frame clones only, minus some. The table lists under 250,000 clones, approximately 77% of them singletons, with approximately 4% in the top ten. The sequencing input was peripheral blood. The origin of the receptors is a woman of 80 years or more with acute or convalescent COVID-19.

This chain uses TRBV18 with TRBJ1-4, with 10 bases fitting TRBD1. The CDR3 is made up of 17 amino acids. Looked up from germline, CDR1 is KGHSH and CDR2 is LQKENI. J lost 5 bases, V lost 3 bases, and 9 bases had no gene match. As DNA, the CDR3 is TGTGCCAGCTCACCCCGCGGACAGGGGGAAGGGAATGAAAAACTGTTTTTT. Translation gives CASSPRGQGEGNEKLFF.

This chain uses TRBV2 with TRBJ1-1, with D unclear. The CDR3 spans 13 residues. The germline CDR1 and CDR2 sequences are SNHLY and FYNNEI. Trimming stripped 7 bases from V and 0 bases from J, with 9 bases between. The CDR3 region has the DNA TGTGCCAGCAACTTTCGGGTGAACACTGAAGCTTTCTTT. As protein: CASNFRVNTEAFF.

The V call is TRBV7-2, the J call TRBJ1-5; 8 nucleotides match TRBD1. Germline trimming cut 5 bases from V and 7 bases from J; bases unmatched to any gene: 16. Germline V lookup: CDR1 SGHTA, CDR2 FQGNSA. The length of the CDR3 is 17 residues. This chain's CDR3 is CASSHDRGSVIGQPQHF. The CDR3, as DNA: TGTGCCAGCAGCCACGACAGGGGTAGTGTAATTGGACAGCCCCAGCATTTT.

The genes are TRBV11-2 and TRBJ2-7; D might be TRBD2 (6 bases). Trimming removed 3 bases at V and 5 bases at J, with 14 bases between. Germline values: CDR1 SGHAT, CDR2 FQNNGV. This CDR3 spans 14 amino acids. The CDR3 DNA follows: TGTGCCAGCAGCTTGCAGGGAGGAAGCCACGAGCAGTACTTC. It encodes CASSLQGGSHEQYF. Based on the CDR3 plus reference TRBV11-2 and TRBJ2-7, the full variable domain is EAGVAQSPRYKIIEKRQSVAFWCNPISGHATLYWYQQILGQGPKLLIQFQNNGVVDDSQLPKDRFSAERLKGVDSTLKIQPAKLEDSAVYLCASSLQGGSHEQYFGPGTRLTVT.

This chain links TRBV5-4 with TRBJ2-7; possible D gene TRBD2, 6 bases. Germline V gene sequence: CDR1 SGHNT, CDR2 YYREEE (reference sequence). Between the trimmed V and J ends, which lost 1 base and 4 bases, there was a span of 12 bases. The CDR3 sequence is 14 residues long. CDR3 coding DNA: TGTGCCAGCAGCTTGCGGGACTCTTTTTACGAGCAGTACTTC. Encoded protein: CASSLRDSFYEQYF.

CDR3 loop: CASTLTEYGYTF. Here the CDR3 DNA reads TGTGCCAGCACTTTGACAGAGTATGGCTACACCTTC. This chain joins TRBV2 and TRBJ1-2, with D possibly matching TRBD1 (5 bases). The V gene's germline CDR1 is SNHLY and CDR2 FYNNEI. The CDR3 has 12 amino acids. Trimming left V 7 bases short and J 5 bases short, with 11 bases between.

This chain joins TRBV6-5 and TRBJ2-3; D unresolved. CDR1 is MNHEY and CDR2 is SVGAGI in the germline V gene. V was pared by 0 bases and J by 0 bases, with 7 bases between. The CDR3 has 15 residues. The CDR3 loop is CASSYSFQSTDTQYF. The CDR3 DNA sequence: TGTGCCAGCAGTTACTCGTTCCAAAGCACAGATACGCAGTATTTT.